This paragraph reports one TCR beta chain. Together with a sample-barcoded 5' primer, a J-beta primer mix was included in a second PCR lasting about 7 to 11 cycles. In TCRdb, the 5' RACE reads were re-called with MiXCR into one record per CDR3 protein. The repertoire holds some 940,000 distinct CDR3 sequences, with roughly 28% as singletons. Germline V gene data show CDR1 as MNHEY and CDR2 as SVGEGT. The trim removed 5 bases at V and 4 bases at J, leaving 17 bases unmatched. This CDR3 spans 19 amino acids. The source of the sample is a study of blood T cells in healthy people across ages. This sample also appeared in a second study, on T cells of mothers and their children.

This chain connects TRBV6-2 or TRBV6-3 to TRBJ2-5, with 12 nucleotides matching TRBD2. The sample taken for sequencing was blood. The origin of this receptor is a woman aged 35 to 49 in good health. CDR3 region: CASSAGTSGPEKGSETQYF. The DNA of the CDR3 is TGTGCCAGCAGTGCCGGGACTAGCGGGCCCGAGAAGGGTTCAGAGACCCAGTACTTC.